This entry is about one TCR beta chain. This clonotype was detected only a few times. Its target antigen remains unknown. Per-base qualities were not stored, and no clone one base away is much larger. These data are taken from a study of T-cell reconstitution after alpha-beta-depleted transplantation in children (dated by TCRdb to 2015 to 2016). Background for the entire study: The study quantitatively tracked T-cell immune reconstitution after TCRalphabeta/CD19-depleted allogeneic hematopoietic cell transplantation in children using TCR repertoire profiling.

The CDR3 numbers 18 residues from cysteine through phenylalanine. Only CDR3 DNA is held: 54 bases, read in frame from base 1. The germline V and J ends show losses of 3 bases and 4 bases respectively, and no gene match explains 11 bases of the junction. From a lookup of the germline V gene (reference sequence), CDR1 and CDR2 are DFQATT and SNEGSKA. The method behind the library was PCR. The sample was run on an Illumina HiSeq 2500. TCR libraries were prepared with molecular barcoding, using unique molecular identifiers to normalize TCRbeta repertoire quantification. TCRdb took the public reads, trimmed them with fastp at Q25, ran MiXCR for clone calling and kept in-frame beta chains. Entries are consolidated by CDR3 protein sequence, retaining the most common genes and DNA. The sample contains about 610,000 distinct CDR3 sequences, roughly a tenth of them found a single time. Of the sample, less than 4.5% is held by the ten largest clones.

This clonotype originated in a human donor who donated a stem cell graft to a child with acute myeloid leukemia. The sequence is built from TRBV20-1 and TRBJ2-5; the central 16 bases match TRBD2. This material consisted of PBMCs from the stem cell graft donor, taken from the stem cell graft. The CDR3 region has the sequence CSASPGLAGGPGGETQYF. In nucleotide form, the sequence is TGCAGTGCTAGCCCGGGACTAGCGGGAGGGCCCGGTGGAGAGACCCAGTACTTC.